These 21 T cell receptor beta chains were all obtained from the same sample, sequenced in a study of blood T cell repertoires in COVID-19. Clones were sequenced by immunoSEQ multiplex PCR, and TCRdb holds only the in-frame ones, with some missing. This table has a few hundred thousand clones, 75% to 90% appearing once. Sample: PBMCs or T cells enriched from blood (not recorded which). The receptor set was obtained from a man in his forties who had recovered from COVID-19.

V and J are TRBV24-1 and TRBJ1-2; tentative D call: TRBD1 (5 bases). Germline V gene sequence: CDR1 KGHDR, CDR2 SFDVKD. CDR3 length: 14 amino acids. V dropped 4 bases and J dropped 8 bases, with 16 bases sitting between them. The CDR3 DNA follows: TGTGCCACCAGTGACCCAACAGGCAGCGGGGGCTACACCTTC. Translated, it gives CATSDPTGSGGYTF.

The chain is built from TRBV18 and TRBJ2-5; 7 positions agree with TRBD1. V shed 8 bases and J 0 bases; nucleotides not matched to a gene: 3. The germline V gene has CDR1 KGHSH and CDR2 LQKENI. The CDR3 covers 13 residues. CDR3: CASRGQYQETQYF. The DNA for the CDR3 is TGTGCCAGCCGGGGACAGTACCAAGAGACCCAGTACTTC.

This sequence joins TRBV27 and TRBJ1-2; TRBD1 aligns across 7 bases. CDR1 and CDR2 (germline): MNHEY, SMNVEV (reference sequence). The CDR3 runs to 15 residues. V lost 5 bases to trimming and J lost 1 base; unmatched junction nucleotides: 7. The CDR3 loop is CASSPRRQGNYGYTF. CDR3 nucleotide sequence: TGTGCCAGCAGTCCCCGCCGACAGGGTAACTATGGCTACACCTTC.

The chain joins TRBV2 to TRBJ1-1; D not certain. CDR1 is SNHLY, CDR2 FYNNEI, per germline. This CDR3 is 13 amino acids long. Trimming removed 3 bases from V and 10 bases from J, with 15 bases in between. The CDR3 DNA reads as TGTGCCAGCAGTGAGCTGTCGACCCGGGGAGCTTTCTTT. Translating gives CASSELSTRGAFF. The full variable domain, in which reference TRBV2 and TRBJ1-1 provide the parts outside the CDR3, is EPEVTQTPSHQVTQMGQEVILRCVPISNHLYFYWYRQILGQKVEFLVSFYNNEISEKSEIFDDQFSVERPDGSNFTLKIRSTKLEDSAMYFCASSELSTRGAFFGQGTRLTVV.

J is TRBJ2-3 and V is TRBV10-1, with D possibly matching TRBD1 (6 bases). Trimming took off 2 bases at V and 9 bases at J, with 21 bases between the two ends. The germline gives CDR1 WNHNN, CDR2 SYGVQD (reference sequence). The CDR3 loop spans 16 amino acids. The CDR3 sequence is CASSENWSTGKETQYF. The CDR3 coding sequence is TGCGCCAGCAGTGAGAATTGGTCAACAGGGAAAGAGACGCAGTATTTT.

The chain joins TRBV12-3 or TRBV12-4 to TRBJ2-3; weak D call: TRBD2 (6 bases). The ends were cut back, 8 bases at V and 5 bases at J, with 14 bases in the middle. The CDR3 contains 13 residues. The chain's CDR3 is CASAWRREDTQYF. The DNA for the CDR3 is TGTGCCAGCGCGTGGAGGAGGGAAGATACGCAGTATTTT.

This clone showed up just a few times. The V call is TRBV4-2, the J call TRBJ1-4; D unresolved. The germline V gene has CDR1 LGHNA and CDR2 YNFKEQ. The V and J ends lost 1 base and 4 bases respectively, with 10 bases between them. CDR3 length equals 15 residues. CDR3 loop: CASSQGTDYNEKLFF. Here the CDR3 DNA reads TGTGCCAGCAGCCAAGGCACGGACTATAATGAAAAACTGTTTTTT.

The rearrangement joins TRBV3-1 (or the pseudogene TRBV3-2) to TRBJ1-1; D is unresolved. V lost 6 bases and J 11 bases, leaving 7 bases between the germline ends. There are 9 residues in the CDR3. Germline CDR1 reads LGHDT; CDR2 reads YNNKEL (reference sequence). The DNA of the CDR3 is TGTGCCAGCAGGCATCGGGCTTTCTTT. It translates to CASRHRAFF.

Regarding this clone: A read error may produce the germline difference seen at one junction end. Here the CDR3 reads CASREGQAIASNQPQHF. The CDR3 bases are TGTGCCAGCAGGGAAGGACAGGCTATCGCTAGCAATCAGCCCCAGCATTTT. The J gene is TRBJ1-5, the V gene TRBV2; TRBD1 matches 7 bases. The V gene's germline CDR1 is SNHLY and CDR2 FYNNEI. The CDR3 length is 17 residues.

The genes are TRBV19 and TRBJ1-6; 7 bases line up with TRBD1. The junction had 13 bases not matched to a gene; V was cut back by 7 bases and J by 4 bases. The CDR3 is made up of 17 amino acids. The V gene's germline CDR1 is LNHDA and CDR2 SQIVND (reference sequence). The CDR3 is CASTWGQIRNYNSPLHF. DNA for the CDR3: TGTGCCAGTACGTGGGGACAGATAAGAAATTATAATTCACCCCTCCACTTT.

A word on this clone: Other nucleotide sequences in the sample specify the same CDR3. The chain carries TRBV27 and TRBJ1-1, with D uncertain. The CDR3 consists of 13 residues. The V gene's germline CDR1 is MNHEY and CDR2 SMNVEV (reference sequence). Deletions cut 0 bases from V and 2 bases from J, with 4 bases between. CDR3 protein: CASSLSRNTEAFF. The DNA for the CDR3 is TGTGCCAGCAGTTTATCGAGAAACACTGAAGCTTTCTTT.

The rearrangement joins TRBV5-1 to TRBJ2-3; 7 nucleotides match TRBD1. J was trimmed by 5 bases and V by 0 bases; bases with no gene match: 9. Per germline, CDR1 SGHRS and CDR2 YFSETQ. This CDR3 spans 16 amino acids. The CDR3, as DNA: TGCGCCAGCAGCTTGGGACAGGGTCTTAGTGTAGATACGCAGTATTTT. Translation: CASSLGQGLSVDTQYF.

J is TRBJ2-7 and V is TRBV5-6, with 7 bases aligning to TRBD1. V shed 1 base and J 0 bases; nucleotides not matched to a gene: 13. This CDR3 is 18 amino acids long. The germline V gene has CDR1 SGHDT and CDR2 YYEEEE. The CDR3 DNA follows: TGTGCCAGCAGCTTGAACCGGGACAGAGGTTTAAGCTCCTACGAGCAGTACTTC. This translates into CASSLNRDRGLSSYEQYF.

This clone has a single count. The chain carries TRBV2 and TRBJ1-1; 7 nucleotides line up with TRBD1. V was clipped by 7 bases and J by 0 bases; unmatched bases: 11. The CDR3 loop spans 16 amino acids. CDR1 SNHLY and CDR2 FYNNEI come from the germline V gene. The CDR3 DNA sequence: TGTGCCAGCAAGGGGGGTTGGCAGGGGGTGAACACTGAAGCTTTCTTT. Translating gives CASKGGWQGVNTEAFF. The whole variable domain, remainder taken from reference TRBV2 and TRBJ1-1, is EPEVTQTPSHQVTQMGQEVILRCVPISNHLYFYWYRQILGQKVEFLVSFYNNEISEKSEIFDDQFSVERPDGSNFTLKIRSTKLEDSAMYFCASKGGWQGVNTEAFFGQGTRLTVV.

The chain joins TRBV3-1 (or the pseudogene TRBV3-2) to TRBJ2-5, with TRBD1 as a possible D gene (5 bases). The V gene's germline CDR1 is LGHDT and CDR2 YNNKEL (reference sequence). The V and J ends lost 1 base and 2 bases respectively, with 5 bases between them. The CDR3 consists of 13 residues. CDR3 protein: CASSQAGQETQYF. In DNA, the CDR3 is TGTGCCAGCAGCCAAGCAGGGCAAGAGACCCAGTACTTC.

The table lists this clone with a few counts. The rearrangement links TRBV2 to TRBJ1-1, with D unclear. The V gene's germline CDR1 is SNHLY and CDR2 FYNNEI. With 7 bases removed from V and 1 base from J, the gap between germline ends came to 10 bases. There are 13 residues in the CDR3. The CDR3 sequence: CASKNSPNTEAFF. The CDR3 DNA follows: TGTGCCAGCAAAAACAGCCCGAACACTGAAGCTTTCTTT.

The CDR3: CAISDLGLAPDTQYF. CDR3 bases: TGTGCCATCAGTGACCTAGGACTAGCCCCAGATACGCAGTATTTT. The chain joins TRBV10-3 to TRBJ2-3; 8 positions match TRBD2. The CDR3 runs 15 residues. J was trimmed by 4 bases and V by 3 bases; bases with no gene match: 6. Germline values: CDR1 ENHRY, CDR2 SYGVKD.

J is TRBJ2-3 and V is TRBV2; TRBD2 aligns across 12 bases. After removal of 2 bases from V and 7 bases from J, the junction contained 7 bases not matched to a gene. The V gene's germline CDR1 is SNHLY and CDR2 FYNNEI. This CDR3 is built from 16 residues. This CDR3 is CASSEKLAGGGNTQYF. CDR3 in DNA: TGTGCCAGCAGTGAAAAACTAGCGGGGGGAGGAAATACGCAGTATTTT.

This clone has only one observation. The chain has TRBV6-5 and TRBJ1-2; D is possibly TRBD1 (5 bases). Germline-derived CDR1 and CDR2 are MNHEY and SVGAGI. CDR3 size: 14 residues. The V gene lost 8 bases and the J gene lost 4 bases, with 17 bases spanning the gap. DNA for the CDR3: TGTGCCAGCTGCCTTCACGGGGGGGTCTATGGCTACACCTTC. Amino acid sequence: CASCLHGGVYGYTF.

This chain uses TRBV11-2 with TRBJ2-1; no clear D gene. The CDR3 is 11 amino acids. Trimming removed 3 bases at V and 6 bases at J, with 3 bases between. CDR1 and CDR2 from the germline V gene are SGHAT and FQNNGV. The CDR3 sequence: CASSFLNEQFF. The CDR3 bases are TGTGCCAGCAGCTTTCTCAATGAGCAGTTCTTC. The full variable domain, completed using reference TRBV11-2 and TRBJ2-1, is EAGVAQSPRYKIIEKRQSVAFWCNPISGHATLYWYQQILGQGPKLLIQFQNNGVVDDSQLPKDRFSAERLKGVDSTLKIQPAKLEDSAVYLCASSFLNEQFFGPGTRLTVL.

This chain uses TRBV5-1 with TRBJ1-5, with D possibly being TRBD1 (6 bases). The CDR3 totals 15 residues. V lost 0 bases, J lost 1 base, and 8 bases lay in between. Germline assignment: CDR1 SGHRS and CDR2 YFSETQ. In DNA form, the CDR3 reads TGCGCCAGCAGCTTGGGTGGGACAAGCAATCAGCCCCAGCATTTT. It is translated as CASSLGGTSNQPQHF. Using reference TRBV5-1 and TRBJ1-5 for the parts outside the CDR3, the full variable domain is KAGVTQTPRYLIKTRGQQVTLSCSPISGHRSVSWYQQTPGQGLQFLFEYFSETQRNKGNFPGRFSGRQFSNSRSEMNVSTLELGDSALYLCASSLGGTSNQPQHFGDGTRLSIL.